This T cell receptor (beta chain) was documented in a study of blood T cells in healthy people across ages. Then a second PCR, running roughly 7 to 11 cycles, was carried out with a sample-barcoded 5' primer and a J-beta primer mix. Individual samples furnished no less than 2.5 million CDR3-containing paired-end reads apiece. TCRdb called the 5' RACE reads again in MiXCR, with one record for every CDR3 protein. The sample yields just under 750,000 distinct CDR3 sequences, 22% seen once. With 4 bases clipped from V and 7 bases from J, the junction kept 1 base outside the gene matches. CDR3 length: 11 amino acids. The germline CDR1 and CDR2 sequences are SQVTM and ANQGSEA. Findings and limits, study-wide: Donor CMV status, an unknown factor, possibly confounded changes in expanded clonotypes. In these data, TCR beta diversity tracked strongly with naive T cell percentage.

In this sample, this clonotype turned up many times. Its specificity is unknown. Input material: blood. The TCR comes from a man in his 70s in good health. The chain is built from TRBV29-1 and TRBJ1-2, with 9 bases that match TRBD1. CDR3 coding DNA: TGCAGCGTTGCGGGACAGGGTGGCTACACCTTC. Its protein is CSVAGQGGYTF.